There are many counts of the clone carrying this T cell receptor (beta chain). The antigen remains undetermined. These data belong to a study of T-cell memory formation after mild COVID-19. The wider study: TCR clusters mostly belonged to single donors.

Regarding the study as a whole: Within pre-infection memory, some responding clones were found, suggesting cross-reactive memory joined. Contracting CD4+ clones were located mainly in CM and EM, and CD8+ clones in EMRA.

5'RACE primed at constant segments yielded TCR alpha and TCR beta cDNA libraries bearing sample barcodes and UMIs. TCRdb redid the calling of the 5' RACE reads with MiXCR, one entry per CDR3 protein. The sample has 530,000 or so distinct CDR3 sequences, 15% to 20% seen once; the top ten hold less than 10%. This sequence originates from an adult woman who had mild COVID-19 (a few samples of this study predate the infection). Cell type and time point are not known. The sequenced material came from PBMCs or a T cell subset sorted from them (not recorded which).

CDR3 region: CASSLDTAYEQYF. Here the CDR3 DNA reads TGCGCCAGCAGCTTGGACACAGCCTACGAGCAGTACTTC. The genes are TRBV5-1 and TRBJ2-7; no reliable D call. The CDR3 is made up of 13 amino acids. Germline V lookup: CDR1 SGHRS, CDR2 YFSETQ. V was shortened by 0 bases and J by 2 bases, with 6 bases between the two germline ends.